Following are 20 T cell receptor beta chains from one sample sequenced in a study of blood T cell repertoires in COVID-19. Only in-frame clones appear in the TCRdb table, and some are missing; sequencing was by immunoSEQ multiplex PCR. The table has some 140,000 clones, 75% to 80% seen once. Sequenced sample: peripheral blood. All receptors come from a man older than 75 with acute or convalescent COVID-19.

Here the CDR3 reads CSASPSGGADTQYF. DNA of the CDR3: TGCAGTGCTAGTCCTAGCGGGGGTGCAGATACGCAGTATTTT. The V call is TRBV20-1, the J call TRBJ2-3, with 10 bases identical to TRBD2. Germline CDR1 reads DFQATT; CDR2 reads SNEGSKA (reference sequence). V lost 3 bases to trimming and J lost 4 bases; unmatched junction nucleotides: 4. The CDR3 sequence is 14 residues long.

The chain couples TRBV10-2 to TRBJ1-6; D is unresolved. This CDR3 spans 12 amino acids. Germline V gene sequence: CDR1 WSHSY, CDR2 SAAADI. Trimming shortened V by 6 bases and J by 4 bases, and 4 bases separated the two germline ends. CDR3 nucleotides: TGCGCCAGCAGCCTATATAATTCACCCCTCCACTTT. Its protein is CASSLYNSPLHF.

As DNA, the CDR3 is TGTGCCAGCACGACGGGAGGGGGCCTCTATAATTCACCCCTCCACTTT. Translation: CASTTGGGLYNSPLHF. The rearrangement uses TRBV5-8 and TRBJ1-6, with 7 bases that match TRBD1. V lost 6 bases, J lost 3 bases, and 9 bases stayed unmatched. The CDR3 is made up of 16 amino acids. The V gene's germline CDR1 is SGHTS and CDR2 YDEGEE.

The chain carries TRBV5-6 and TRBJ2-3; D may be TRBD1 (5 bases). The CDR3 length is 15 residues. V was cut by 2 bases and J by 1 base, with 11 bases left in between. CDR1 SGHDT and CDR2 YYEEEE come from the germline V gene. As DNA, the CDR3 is TGTGCCAGCAGCTTAAGGGGTATGGGCACAGATACGCAGTATTTT. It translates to CASSLRGMGTDTQYF.

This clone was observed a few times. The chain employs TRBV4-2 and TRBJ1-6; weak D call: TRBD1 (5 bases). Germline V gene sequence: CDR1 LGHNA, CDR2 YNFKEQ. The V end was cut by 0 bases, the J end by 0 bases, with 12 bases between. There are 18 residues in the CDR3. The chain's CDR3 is CASSQERQGSSYNSPLHF. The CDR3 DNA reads TGTGCCAGCAGCCAAGAACGGCAGGGAAGCTCCTATAATTCACCCCTCCACTTT.

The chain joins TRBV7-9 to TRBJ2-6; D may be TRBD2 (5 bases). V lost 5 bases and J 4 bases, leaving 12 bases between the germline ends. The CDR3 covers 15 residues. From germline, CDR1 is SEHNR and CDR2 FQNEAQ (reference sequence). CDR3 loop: CASSHGVGGANVLTF. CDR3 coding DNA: TGTGCCAGCAGCCACGGGGTTGGCGGGGCCAACGTCCTGACTTTC.

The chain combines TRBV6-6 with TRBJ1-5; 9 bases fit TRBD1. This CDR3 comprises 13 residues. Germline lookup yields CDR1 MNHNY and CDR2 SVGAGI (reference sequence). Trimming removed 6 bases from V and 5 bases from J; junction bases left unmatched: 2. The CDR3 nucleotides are TGTGCCAGCAGATGGACAGGGGATCAGCCCCAGCATTTT. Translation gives CASRWTGDQPQHF.

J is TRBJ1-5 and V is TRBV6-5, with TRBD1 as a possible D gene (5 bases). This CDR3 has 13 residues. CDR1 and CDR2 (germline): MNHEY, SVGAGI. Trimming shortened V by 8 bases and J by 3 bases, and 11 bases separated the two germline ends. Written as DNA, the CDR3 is TGTGCCAGCTTTCGGGGGTCCAATCAGCCCCAGCATTTT. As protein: CASFRGSNQPQHF.

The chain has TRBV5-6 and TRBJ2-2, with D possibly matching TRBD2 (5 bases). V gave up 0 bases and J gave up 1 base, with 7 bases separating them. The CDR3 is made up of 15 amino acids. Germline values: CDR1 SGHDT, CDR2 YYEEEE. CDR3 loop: CASSLGRGNTGELFF. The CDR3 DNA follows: TGTGCCAGCAGCTTGGGACGGGGGAACACCGGGGAGCTGTTTTTT.

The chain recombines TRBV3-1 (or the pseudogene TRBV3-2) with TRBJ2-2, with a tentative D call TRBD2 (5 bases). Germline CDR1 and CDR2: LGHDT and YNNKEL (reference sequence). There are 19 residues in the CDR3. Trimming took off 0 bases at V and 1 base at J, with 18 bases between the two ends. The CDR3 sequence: CASSQEGGLIGLNTGELFF. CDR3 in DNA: TGTGCCAGCAGCCAAGAAGGCGGGTTGATAGGGCTGAACACCGGGGAGCTGTTTTTT.

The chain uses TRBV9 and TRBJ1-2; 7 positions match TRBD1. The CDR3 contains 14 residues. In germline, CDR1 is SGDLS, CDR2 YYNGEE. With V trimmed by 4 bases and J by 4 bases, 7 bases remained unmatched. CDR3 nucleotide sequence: TGTGCCAGCAGCAGACGACAGGGCAGCTATGGCTACACCTTC. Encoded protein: CASSRRQGSYGYTF.

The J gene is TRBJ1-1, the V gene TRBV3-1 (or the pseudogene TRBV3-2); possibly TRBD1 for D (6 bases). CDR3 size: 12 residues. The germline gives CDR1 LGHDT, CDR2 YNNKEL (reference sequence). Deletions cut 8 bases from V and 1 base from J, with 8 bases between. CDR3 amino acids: CASQGTNTEAFF. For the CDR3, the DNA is TGTGCCAGCCAGGGGACGAACACTGAAGCTTTCTTT.

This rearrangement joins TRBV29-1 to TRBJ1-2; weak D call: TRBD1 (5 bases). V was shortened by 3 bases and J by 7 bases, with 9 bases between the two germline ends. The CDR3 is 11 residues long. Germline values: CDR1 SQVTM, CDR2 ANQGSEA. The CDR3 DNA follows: TGCAGCGTTGATGGGGGAGGTGGCTACACCTTC. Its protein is CSVDGGGGYTF.

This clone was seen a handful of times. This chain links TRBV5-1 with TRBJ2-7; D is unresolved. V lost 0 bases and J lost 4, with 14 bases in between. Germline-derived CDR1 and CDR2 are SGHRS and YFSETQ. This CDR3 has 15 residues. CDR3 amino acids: CASSLASAALYEQYF. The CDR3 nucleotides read TGCGCCAGCAGCTTGGCCAGCGCTGCTTTGTACGAGCAGTACTTC.

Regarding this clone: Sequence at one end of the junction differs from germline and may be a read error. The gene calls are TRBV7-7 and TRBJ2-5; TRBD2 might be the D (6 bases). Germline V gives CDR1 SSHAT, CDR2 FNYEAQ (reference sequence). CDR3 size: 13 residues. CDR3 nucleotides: TGTGCTAGCAGCATTACTAGCACACAGACCCAGTACTTC. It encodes CASSITSTQTQYF.

The DNA for the CDR3 is TGTGCCAGTAGTAGTTCCTTTGAGTATCAGCCCCAGCATTTT. The encoded protein is CASSSSFEYQPQHF. The chain recombines TRBV19 with TRBJ1-5; no reliable D call. Trimming took 4 bases from V and 5 from J, leaving 12 bases between them. Per germline, CDR1 LNHDA and CDR2 SQIVND (reference sequence). CDR3 length: 14 amino acids.

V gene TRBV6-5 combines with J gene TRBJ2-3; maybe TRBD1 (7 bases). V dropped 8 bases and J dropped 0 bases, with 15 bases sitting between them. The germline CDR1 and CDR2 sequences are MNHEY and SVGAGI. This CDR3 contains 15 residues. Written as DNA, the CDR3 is TGTGCCAGCGGGAGGACAGGAGAGAGCACAGATACGCAGTATTTT. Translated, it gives CASGRTGESTDTQYF.

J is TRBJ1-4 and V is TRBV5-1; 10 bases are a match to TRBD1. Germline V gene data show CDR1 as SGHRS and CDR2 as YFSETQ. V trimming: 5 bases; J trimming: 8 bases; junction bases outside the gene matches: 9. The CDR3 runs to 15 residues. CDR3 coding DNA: TGCGCCAGCAGTCAGACAGGGGGCGCTCGGGAAAAACTGTTTTTT. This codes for CASSQTGGAREKLFF.

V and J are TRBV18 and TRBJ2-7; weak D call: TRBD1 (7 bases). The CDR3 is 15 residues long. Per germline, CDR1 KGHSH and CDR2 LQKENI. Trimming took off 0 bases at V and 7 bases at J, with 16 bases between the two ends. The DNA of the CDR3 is TGTGCCAGCTCACCACCCGTAGGGGGCGCGGGGGAGCAGTACTTC. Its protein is CASSPPVGGAGEQYF.

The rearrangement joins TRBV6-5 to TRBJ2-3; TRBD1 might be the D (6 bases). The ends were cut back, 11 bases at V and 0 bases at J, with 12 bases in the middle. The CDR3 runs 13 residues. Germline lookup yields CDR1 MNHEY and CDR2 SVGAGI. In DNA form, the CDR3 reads TGTGCCGCAACAGGGTCTAGCACAGATACGCAGTATTTT. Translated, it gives CAATGSSTDTQYF.